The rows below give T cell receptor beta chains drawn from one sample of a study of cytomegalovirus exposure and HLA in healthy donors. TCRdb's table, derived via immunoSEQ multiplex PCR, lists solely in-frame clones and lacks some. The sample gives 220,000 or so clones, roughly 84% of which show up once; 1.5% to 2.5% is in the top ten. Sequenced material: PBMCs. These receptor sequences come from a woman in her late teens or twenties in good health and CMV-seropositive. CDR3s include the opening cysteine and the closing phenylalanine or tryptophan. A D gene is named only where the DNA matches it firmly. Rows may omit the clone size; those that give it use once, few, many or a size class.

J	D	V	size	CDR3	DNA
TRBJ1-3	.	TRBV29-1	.	CSALNVRGNTIYF	TGCAGCGCCCTTAACGTGAGAGGAAACACCATATATTTT
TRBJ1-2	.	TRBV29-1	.	CSVVALEGYGYTF	TGCAGCGTTGTTGCCCTTGAGGGCTATGGCTACACCTTC
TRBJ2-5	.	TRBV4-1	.	CASSQDMAETQYF	TGCGCCAGCAGCCAAGATATGGCTGAGACCCAGTACTTC
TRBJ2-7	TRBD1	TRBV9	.	CASSPYGQGAFGSYEQYF	TGTGCCAGCAGCCCTTATGGACAGGGGGCTTTTGGCTCCTACGAGCAGTACTTC
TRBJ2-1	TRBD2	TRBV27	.	CASKLAGVKEQFF	TGTGCCAGCAAACTAGCGGGAGTCAAGGAGCAGTTCTTC
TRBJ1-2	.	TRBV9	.	CASSEQGSPNYGYTF	TGTGCCAGCAGCGAACAGGGCAGCCCTAACTATGGCTACACCTTC
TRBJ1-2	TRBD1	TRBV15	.	CATSRDYGTVYGYTF	TGTGCCACCAGCAGAGATTACGGGACAGTCTATGGCTACACCTTC
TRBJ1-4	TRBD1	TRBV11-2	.	CASSLGSLRGRGGEKLFF	TGTGCCAGCAGCTTAGGTTCCCTCAGGGGGCGAGGCGGTGAAAAACTGTTTTTT
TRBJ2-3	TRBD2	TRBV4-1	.	CASSQLAGGGDTQYF	TGCGCCAGCAGCCAGTTAGCGGGAGGCGGAGATACGCAGTATTTT
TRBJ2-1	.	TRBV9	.	CASSVDQGRAHSYNEQFF	TGTGCCAGCAGCGTAGATCAGGGTAGGGCTCACTCCTACAATGAGCAGTTCTTC
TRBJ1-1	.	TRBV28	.	CASSTHREYTEAFF	TGTGCCAGCAGTACTCACAGGGAGTACACTGAAGCTTTCTTT
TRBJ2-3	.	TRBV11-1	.	CASSLGVLSTDTQYF	TGTGCCAGCAGCTTAGGAGTCCTAAGCACAGATACGCAGTATTTT
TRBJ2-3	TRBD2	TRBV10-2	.	CASSEGAGDGTDTQYF	TGCGCCAGCAGTGAGGGGGCGGGAGATGGCACAGATACGCAGTATTTT
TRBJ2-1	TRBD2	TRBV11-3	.	CASSLDWRGGHNEQFF	TGTGCCAGCAGCTTAGATTGGCGGGGGGGCCACAATGAGCAGTTCTTC
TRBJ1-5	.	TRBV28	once	CASSLLQASNQPQHF	TGTGCCAGCAGTTTATTGCAGGCTAGCAATCAGCCCCAGCATTTT
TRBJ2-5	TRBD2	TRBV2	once	CASRPNRGEETQYF	TGTGCCAGCAGACCGAACCGGGGGGAAGAGACCCAGTACTTC
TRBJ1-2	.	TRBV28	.	CASSLTGLNYGYTF	TGTGCCAGCAGTCTAACAGGTTTAAACTATGGCTACACCTTC
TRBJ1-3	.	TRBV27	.	CASSRSATGSRFSGNTIYF	TGTGCCAGCAGCCGATCCGCAACGGGGTCCAGATTCTCTGGAAACACCATATATTTT
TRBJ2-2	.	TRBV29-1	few	CSVSQVTGELFF	TGCAGCGTTTCCCAGGTGACCGGGGAGCTGTTTTTT
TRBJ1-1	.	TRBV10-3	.	CAISGNREGTEAFF	TGTGCCATCAGCGGAAACAGGGAAGGCACTGAAGCTTTCTTT
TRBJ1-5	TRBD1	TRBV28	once	CASSSTSGTGYQPQHF	TGTGCCAGCAGTTCCACTTCCGGGACAGGGTATCAGCCCCAGCATTTT
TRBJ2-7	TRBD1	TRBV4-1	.	CASSSIGQGAREQYF	TGCGCCAGCAGCAGTATAGGACAGGGGGCACGGGAGCAGTACTTC
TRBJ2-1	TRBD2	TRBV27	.	CASSLSLAGVNEQFF	TGTGCCAGCAGTTTATCACTAGCGGGAGTAAATGAGCAGTTCTTC
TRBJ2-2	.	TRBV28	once	CASSSGHSNTGELFF	TGTGCCAGCAGTTCGGGACATTCGAACACCGGGGAGCTGTTTTTT
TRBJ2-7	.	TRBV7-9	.	CASSLQSYEQYF	TGTGCCAGCAGCTTACAGTCCTACGAGCAGTACTTC
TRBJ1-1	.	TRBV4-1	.	CASSLRGAAKGEAFF	TGCGCCAGCAGCCTACGGGGGGCCGCTAAAGGGGAAGCTTTCTTT
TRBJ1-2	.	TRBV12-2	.	CASRLGQGRDTYGYTF	TGTGCAAGTCGCTTAGGTCAGGGCCGGGACACGTATGGCTACACCTTC
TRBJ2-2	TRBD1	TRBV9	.	CASSPRGTGYTGELFF	TGTGCCAGCAGCCCCAGAGGGACAGGCTACACCGGGGAGCTGTTTTTT
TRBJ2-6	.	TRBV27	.	CASGEMASGANVLTF	TGTGCCAGCGGAGAAATGGCCTCTGGGGCCAACGTCCTGACTTTC
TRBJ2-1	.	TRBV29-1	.	CSVVREQSYNEQFF	TGCAGCGTTGTGCGGGAACAATCTTACAATGAGCAGTTCTTC
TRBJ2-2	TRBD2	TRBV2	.	CASSESSGSSGELFF	TGTGCCAGCAGTGAATCTAGCGGGAGTTCCGGGGAGCTGTTTTTT
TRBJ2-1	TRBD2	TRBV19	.	CASSIGAGVGDEQFF	TGTGCCAGTAGTATTGGAGCGGGAGTAGGCGATGAGCAGTTCTTC
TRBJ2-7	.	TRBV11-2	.	CASSPRLSSEGQYF	TGTGCCAGCAGCCCCCGCCTATCTAGCGAAGGGCAGTACTTC
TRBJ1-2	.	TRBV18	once	CASSPADLANYGYTF	TGTGCCAGCTCACCGGCCGACTTAGCTAACTATGGCTACACCTTC
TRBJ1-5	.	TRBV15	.	CATSRDWGGQPQHF	TGTGCCACCAGCAGAGATTGGGGGGGACAGCCCCAGCATTTT
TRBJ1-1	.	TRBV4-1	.	CASSQDLPLGENEAFF	TGCGCCAGCAGCCAAGACCTACCTTTAGGGGAAAATGAAGCTTTCTTT
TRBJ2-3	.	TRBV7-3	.	CASSETSTDTQYF	TGTGCCAGCAGCGAGACTAGCACAGATACGCAGTATTTT
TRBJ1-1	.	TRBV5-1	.	CASSLDYYSGASEGGTEAFF	TGCGCCAGCAGCTTGGACTATTACTCAGGGGCCTCCGAGGGGGGGACTGAAGCTTTCTTT
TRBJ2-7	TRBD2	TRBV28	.	CASSLPGLPFSYEQYF	TGTGCCAGCAGTTTGCCGGGACTACCATTCTCCTACGAGCAGTACTTC
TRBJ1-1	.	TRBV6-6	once	CASSRQGWGTEAFF	TGTGCCAGCAGTAGGCAGGGGTGGGGCACTGAAGCTTTCTTT
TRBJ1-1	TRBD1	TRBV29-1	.	CSLYRGMNTEAFF	TGCAGCTTGTACAGGGGCATGAACACTGAAGCTTTCTTT
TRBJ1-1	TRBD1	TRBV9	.	CASSPRQGLKAFF	TGTGCCAGCAGCCCGAGACAGGGCTTGAAAGCTTTCTTT
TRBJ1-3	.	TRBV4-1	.	CASSQVGTFSGNTIYF	TGCGCCAGCAGCCAAGTTGGCACCTTCTCTGGAAACACCATATATTTT